This T cell receptor beta chain was identified in a study of T cell changes during pregnancy in multiple sclerosis. The CDR3 has 13 residues. Germline assignment: CDR1 GTSNPN and CDR2 SVGIG (reference sequence). The V end was cut by 0 bases, the J end by 4 bases, with 9 bases between. Comment on this clone: Other DNA sequences of this sample code for an identical CDR3.

The data were produced by immunoSEQ multiplex PCR, yet TCRdb's version contains in-frame clones alone and is incomplete. Of tens of thousands of clones in the sample, around 94% were seen once. The clonotype originates from a female donor with multiple sclerosis, enrolled in a pregnancy study. The V and J genes are TRBV30 and TRBJ1-2; no firm D call. This sample comprised peripheral blood, obtained in the third trimester of pregnancy. DNA for the CDR3: TGTGCCTGGAGTGTAGCCGGTAGCTATGGCTACACCTTC. It specifies CAWSVAGSYGYTF.